A single sample gave rise to the 5 T cell receptor beta chains below, sequenced in a study of cytomegalovirus exposure and HLA in healthy donors. The PCR used 60 Vbeta and 13 Jbeta primers. TCRdb keeps only in-frame clones here, not all; method: immunoSEQ multiplex PCR. Of roughly 170,000 clones in the sample, 75% to 85% are singletons; the top ten hold around 1.2%. Sequencing was performed on PBMCs. All receptors derive from a girl aged 2 to 9 in good health and CMV-seropositive.

CDR3 region: CASIARPRKNTEAFF. The DNA for the CDR3 is TGTGCCAGTATCGCACGGCCGAGGAAGAACACTGAAGCTTTCTTT. V and J are TRBV19 and TRBJ1-1; no reliable D call. Per germline, CDR1 LNHDA and CDR2 SQIVND (reference sequence). The CDR3 sequence is 15 residues long. The ends were cut back, 7 bases at V and 1 base at J, with 16 bases in the middle.

This chain uses TRBV19 with TRBJ1-6, with unresolved D. The V gene's germline CDR1 is LNHDA and CDR2 SQIVND (reference sequence). The CDR3 has 14 residues. Trimming took 7 bases from V and 10 from J, leaving 17 bases between them. CDR3 DNA: TGTGCCAGTACTATCTCCCACGGTAACTCACCCCTCCACTTT. Its translation: CASTISHGNSPLHF.

V usage is TRBV6-1 and J usage is TRBJ2-7; 7 positions match TRBD2. Germline V gene lookup returns CDR1 MNHNS and CDR2 SASEGT. Trimming cost V 6 bases and J 5 bases; bases outside gene matches: 1. The CDR3 contains 11 residues. The CDR3 is CASSRGDEQYF. The CDR3 DNA is TGTGCCAGCAGCCGGGGGGACGAGCAGTACTTC.

The chain links TRBV18 to TRBJ1-6, with 9 bases aligning to TRBD1. Germline-derived CDR1 and CDR2 are KGHSH and LQKENI. J was trimmed by 6 bases and V by 4 bases; bases with no gene match: 1. The CDR3 is 14 residues long. The CDR3 DNA follows: TGTGCCAGCTCACAGGGACAGGGTAATTCACCCCTCCACTTT. Translating it yields CASSQGQGNSPLHF.

This chain joins TRBV11-2 and TRBJ2-5, with D perhaps TRBD2 (5 bases). The CDR3 has 13 amino acids. Germline loops: CDR1 SGHAT, CDR2 FQNNGV. Trimming pared 6 bases from V and 3 bases from J, leaving 11 bases between. The CDR3 here is CASRSLEKETQYF. CDR3 DNA: TGTGCCAGCAGATCACTAGAGAAAGAGACCCAGTACTTC.